Given below is one T cell receptor beta chain in context. The table lists this clonotype with a few counts. The antigen it binds to is not known. Base qualities are not provided; no much larger clone lies one nucleotide away. According to the germline V gene, CDR1 reads KGHSH and CDR2 reads LQKENI. V loses 2 bases of germline sequence and J loses 8 bases, and the interval between the two ends is 13 bases. The CDR3 covers 14 residues, taking in both the cysteine and the phenylalanine. Left in the record is the CDR3 DNA by itself, 42 bases read in frame from the first base. The data were produced on an Illumina HiSeq 1500. The public reads were reprocessed in TCRdb via fastp at Q25 and MiXCR, keeping in-frame beta chains. Rows are combined by CDR3 protein, so each entry shows the most common genes and DNA. This sample has roughly 68,000 distinct CDR3 sequences in its table, and 22% of those were observed once. Jointly, the top ten make up under 85% of the sample.

This sample is drawn from a study of T cell repertoires in cytomegalovirus infection (dated by TCRdb to the late 2010s). About the study as a whole: The HLA type of each donor mattered for the analysis, because public TCR beta signatures pointed to carriage of CMV infection along with the matching HLA type. Study-level results and caveats: The ex vivo response was dominated by HLA-C-restricted CMV-specific TCR beta clonotypes, which also provided the single most frequent clonotype in two of eight donors. In both this cohort and an independent roughly 330-donor cohort, the cumulative frequency of public TCR beta family members distinguished carriers of CMV infection plus the relevant HLA type.

The sample was PBMCs, sequenced either directly or after in vitro stimulation (not recorded which). Recombination joined TRBV18 with TRBJ2-1; the D gene is perhaps TRBD2, on 6 matching bases. The sequence was obtained from a human donor in good health (CMV status not recorded). Some clones in this sample may be carry-over from other donors' samples. The DNA sequence reads TGTGCCAGCTCACCAGTGAGGGACTCATATGAGCAGTTCTTC. Translation gives CASSPVRDSYEQFF.